This TCR beta chain appears in the sequencing data of a study of PD-L1 blockade in urothelial cancer. Study as a whole: A median blood sample held about 150,000 T cells and 75,000 to 85,000 unique TCRs.

This table comes from immunoSEQ multiplex PCR, and its TCRdb copy is limited to in-frame clones, with some not included. The profile shows around 130,000 clones, 84% of them singletons. V lost 0 bases to trimming and J lost 5 bases, with 11 bases between them. Germline CDR1 KGHSH, CDR2 LQKENI. The CDR3 spans 14 residues. Sample time point: pretreatment peripheral blood. Sequenced material: PBMCs, taken around atezolizumab (anti-PD-L1) treatment. The receptor comes from a man between 50 and 59 years old with urothelial cancer. The genes are TRBV18 and TRBJ2-7; D is perhaps TRBD1 (6 bases). CDR3 in amino acids: CASSPPNRDDEQYF. The CDR3 DNA sequence: TGTGCCAGCTCACCACCTAACAGGGACGACGAGCAGTACTTC.